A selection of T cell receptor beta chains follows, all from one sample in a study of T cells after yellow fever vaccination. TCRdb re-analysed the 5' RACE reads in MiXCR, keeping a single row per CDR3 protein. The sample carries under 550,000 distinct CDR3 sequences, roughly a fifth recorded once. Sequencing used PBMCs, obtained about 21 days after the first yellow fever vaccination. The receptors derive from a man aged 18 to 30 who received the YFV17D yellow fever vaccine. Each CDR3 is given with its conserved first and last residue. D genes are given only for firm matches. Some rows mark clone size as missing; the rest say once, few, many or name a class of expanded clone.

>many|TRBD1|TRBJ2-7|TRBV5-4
CASSLDRGEQYF
TGTGCCAGCAGCTTGGACAGGGGCGAGCAGTACTTC
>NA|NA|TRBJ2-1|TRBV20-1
CSAQGGPRISYNEQFF
TGCAGTGCGCAGGGGGGTCCACGAATTTCCTACAATGAGCAGTTCTTC
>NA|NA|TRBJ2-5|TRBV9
CASSDSGLFQETQYF
TGTGCCAGCAGCGATTCAGGGCTCTTCCAAGAGACCCAGTACTTC
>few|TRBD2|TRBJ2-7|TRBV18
CASSPSGSYEQYF
TGTGCCAGCTCACCTAGCGGGAGCTACGAGCAGTACTTC
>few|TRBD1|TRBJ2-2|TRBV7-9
CASSGAGGDTGELFF
TGTGCCAGCAGCGGGGCAGGGGGCGACACCGGGGAGCTGTTTTTT
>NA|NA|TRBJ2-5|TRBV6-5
CASSYPGQKETQYF
TGTGCCAGCAGTTACCCTGGACAGAAAGAGACCCAGTACTTC
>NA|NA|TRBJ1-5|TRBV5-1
CASSTGDNQPQHF
TGCGCCAGTTCGACAGGCGATAATCAGCCCCAGCATTTT
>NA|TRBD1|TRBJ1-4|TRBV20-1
CSAGGTGKENEKLFF
TGCAGTGCCGGCGGGACAGGGAAAGAGAATGAAAAACTGTTTTTT
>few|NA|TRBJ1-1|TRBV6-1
CASSRWEGNTEAFF
TGTGCCAGCAGCCGATGGGAAGGGAACACTGAAGCTTTCTTT
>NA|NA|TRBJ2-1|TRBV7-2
CASSSHQGGEQFF
TGTGCCAGCAGCTCCCACCAGGGTGGTGAGCAGTTCTTC
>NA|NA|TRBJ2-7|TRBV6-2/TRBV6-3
CASSSTGRSIGEQYF
TGTGCCAGCAGCTCCACGGGACGATCGATTGGCGAGCAGTACTTC
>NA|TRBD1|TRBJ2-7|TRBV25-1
CASTQSGTGSHEQYF
TGTGCCAGCACCCAATCCGGGACAGGGTCCCACGAGCAGTACTTC
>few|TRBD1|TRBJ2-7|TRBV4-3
CASSSSDRDYEQYF
TGCGCCAGCAGCTCCTCGGACAGGGACTACGAGCAGTACTTC
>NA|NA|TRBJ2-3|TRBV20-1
CSARDASSADTQYF
TGCAGTGCTAGAGATGCTAGCTCCGCAGATACGCAGTATTTT
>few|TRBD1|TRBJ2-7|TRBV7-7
CASSLEATGLQYF
TGTGCCAGCAGCTTAGAAGCGACAGGGTTGCAGTACTTC
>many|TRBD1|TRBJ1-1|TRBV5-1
CAGRQGMNTEAFF
TGCGCCGGTAGACAGGGGATGAACACTGAAGCTTTCTTT
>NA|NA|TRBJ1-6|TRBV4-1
CASSQHPGIRSPLHF
TGCGCCAGCAGCCAGCACCCAGGGATACGGTCACCCCTCCACTTT
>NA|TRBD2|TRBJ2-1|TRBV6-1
CASSQDGGAYNEQFF
TGTGCCAGCAGCCAGGACGGGGGGGCCTACAATGAGCAGTTCTTC
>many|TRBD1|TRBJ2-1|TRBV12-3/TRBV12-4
CASSAGTGANEQFF
TGTGCCAGCAGTGCCGGGACAGGGGCCAATGAGCAGTTCTTC
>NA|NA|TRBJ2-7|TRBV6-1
CASRGRETYEQYF
TGTGCCAGCCGCGGCAGAGAGACCTACGAGCAGTACTTC
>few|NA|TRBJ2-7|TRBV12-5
CASGLGREQYF
TGTGCTAGTGGTTTGGGACGGGAGCAGTACTTC
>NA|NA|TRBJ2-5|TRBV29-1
CSVESPDSQETQYF
TGCAGCGTTGAATCCCCGGACAGTCAAGAGACCCAGTACTTC
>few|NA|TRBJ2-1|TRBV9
CASSASGFNEQFF
TGTGCCAGCAGCGCGTCAGGGTTTAATGAGCAGTTCTTC
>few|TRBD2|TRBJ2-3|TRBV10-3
CAISDSGTSGGTDTQYF
TGTGCCATCAGTGATTCCGGGACTAGCGGGGGGACAGATACGCAGTATTTT
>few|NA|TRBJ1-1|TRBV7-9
CASSYLGTEAFF
TGTGCCAGCAGCTATCTCGGGACTGAAGCTTTCTTT
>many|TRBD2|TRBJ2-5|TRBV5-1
CASSQLAGRQETQYF
TGCGCCAGCAGCCAACTAGCGGGGCGCCAAGAGACCCAGTACTTC
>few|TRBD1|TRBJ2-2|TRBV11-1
CASSLTGTGLFGTGELFF
TGTGCCAGCAGCTTGACCGGGACAGGGCTTTTTGGCACCGGGGAGCTGTTTTTT
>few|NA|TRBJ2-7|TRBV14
CASSQEGPVTYEQYF
TGTGCCAGCAGCCAAGAAGGTCCCGTCACCTACGAGCAGTACTTC
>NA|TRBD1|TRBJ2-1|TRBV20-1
CSAISGTGGNEQFF
TGCAGTGCAATTTCCGGGACAGGGGGCAATGAGCAGTTCTTC
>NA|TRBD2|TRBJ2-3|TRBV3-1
CASSHGGAGSDTQYF
TGTGCCAGCAGCCACGGGGGGGCCGGTTCTGATACGCAGTATTTT
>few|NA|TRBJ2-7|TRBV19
CASTLRAGYSYEQYF
TGTGCCAGTACCCTCCGGGCGGGTTATTCCTACGAGCAGTACTTC
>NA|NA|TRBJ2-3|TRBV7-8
CASSLEGANTDTQYF
TGTGCCAGCAGCTTAGAAGGGGCAAACACAGATACGCAGTATTTT
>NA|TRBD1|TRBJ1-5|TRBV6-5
CASSTGAFEGQPQHF
TGTGCCAGCAGTACAGGGGCGTTTGAAGGTCAGCCCCAGCATTTT
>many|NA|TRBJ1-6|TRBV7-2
CASSSVLTGNSPLHF
TGTGCCAGCAGCTCCGTCCTGACGGGGAATTCACCCCTCCACTTT
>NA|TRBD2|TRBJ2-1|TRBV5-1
CASSETSDYSYNEQFF
TGCGCCAGCAGCGAAACTAGCGACTACTCCTACAATGAGCAGTTCTTC
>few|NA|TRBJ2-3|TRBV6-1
CASSGSGARGDTQYF
TGTGCCAGCAGTGGAAGCGGGGCTAGGGGGGATACGCAGTATTTT
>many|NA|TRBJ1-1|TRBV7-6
CASSLRQSTEAFF
TGTGCCAGCAGCTTAAGACAGAGCACTGAAGCTTTCTTT
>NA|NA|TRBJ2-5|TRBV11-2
CASSQDQVRTQYF
TGTGCCAGCAGCCAGGACCAGGTCAGAACCCAGTACTTC
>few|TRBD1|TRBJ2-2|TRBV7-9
CASSLDRGRTGELFF
TGTGCCAGCAGCTTAGACAGGGGACGCACCGGGGAGCTGTTTTTT
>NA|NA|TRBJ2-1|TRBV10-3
CAISESPDNEQFF
TGTGCCATCAGTGAATCCCCGGACAATGAGCAGTTCTTC
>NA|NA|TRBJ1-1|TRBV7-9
CASRGRASVSEAFF
TGTGCCAGCAGAGGCAGGGCATCGGTCTCTGAAGCTTTCTTT
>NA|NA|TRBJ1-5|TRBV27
CASSSTGFGPVAQHF
TGTGCCAGCAGTTCTACGGGCTTCGGGCCGGTAGCCCAGCATTTT
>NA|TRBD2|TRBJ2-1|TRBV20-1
CSAPGTSGGYNEQFF
TGCAGTGCTCCCGGGACTAGCGGGGGATACAATGAGCAGTTCTTC
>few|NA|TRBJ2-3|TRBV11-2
CASSLFLTDTQYF
TGTGCCAGCAGCTTGTTCCTCACAGATACGCAGTATTTT
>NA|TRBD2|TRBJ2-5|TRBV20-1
CSARDTGGTQYF
TGCAGTGCTAGGGATACGGGGGGGACCCAGTACTTC